The TCR beta chain described here comes from a study of beta chain features in type 1 diabetes (dated by TCRdb to 2016 to 2019). In the study overall: No differences in mean age, gender distribution, total cell number or subset yield were found between patients and healthy donors. Across all samples, approximately 98,000,000 sorted cells were examined, and cell number per subset correlated strongly with RNA yield. Naive and central memory subsets were obtained from all 30 or so donors, but regulatory and stem cell-like memory subsets were isolated from only 8 patients and 8 healthy donors. The study compared the TCRB repertoires of sorted circulating CD4+ T cell subsets in recently diagnosed type 1 diabetes patients with those in matched healthy donors. What the authors observed across the whole study: A moderate but significant shortening of TCRB CDR3 length was observed in type 1 diabetes patients in all four CD4+ subsets. HLA sub-analyses involved small numbers of individuals, so any influence of HLA type on TCRB rearrangement remained unresolved. The naive, central memory and regulatory TCRB repertoires appeared to resemble one another more closely among patients than among healthy donors. At VDJ recombination sites, patients with type 1 diabetes made fewer insertions and deleted more nucleotides, a pattern implying thymic rearrangement abnormalities. Shorter templates might have been favored by PCR, but patient and control samples were amplified and corrected together, so both groups would have been affected equally by any skew. Sequencing cDNA rather than genomic DNA could over-represent highly expressing activated cells, although activation and CD3 levels did not differ between groups.

All of the isolated RNA was reverse transcribed with the High Capacity cDNA Reverse Transcription Kit, so expressed TCRB transcripts were sequenced. Naive, central memory and regulatory T cell samples underwent deep immunoSEQ sequencing, averaging about 3.57 million total reads per sample. After sorted cells were lysed in RLT buffer, RNA was extracted with DNase-treated RNeasy Micro or Mini kits, with the choice depending on cell number. Each cell subset was processed on its own to prevent cross-contamination, while patient and healthy donor samples were processed together. TCRB sequences were amplified from cDNA with the immunoSEQ multiplex PCR, producing 87-bp fragments spanning the CDR3 region. Sequencing of the amplicons was performed on the Illumina HiSeq platform. In the authors' own workflow: PCR bias was corrected computationally using synthetic template baselines, and reads within Hamming distance 2 were collapsed, with unmergeable singletons discarded. Reads were aligned against IMGT so that V, D and J genes, CDR3 length and insertions or deletions at six rearrangement sites could be assigned. Within each subset, clonotype counts were normalized to the number of sorted cells before true diversity and Gini coefficients were calculated with the tcR R package. The overlap coefficient, calculated on TCRB nucleotide sequences, was used to measure repertoire sharing. Out-of-frame TCRB sequences from naive cells were analyzed as a proxy for the pre-selection repertoire. Not all clones reach the TCRdb copy of this immuneACCESS table, which keeps in-frame sequences only. Checked studies attribute under half of the gap to unresolved V genes and leave the rest unexplained. The DNA gave D and trimming, while V, J and clone size come from that table. This sample gives 350,000 to 450,000 clones in total; about 15% of them show up just once. Of the sample, 0.03% to 0.04% is held by the ten largest clones.

From each donor, a single peripheral blood sample of about 116 mL on average was drawn into heparinised tubes. Using a panel that included CD45RO, CCR7, CD25, CD127, CD95 and CD27, naive, central memory, regulatory and stem cell-like memory CD4+ T cells were sorted on a BD FACSAria II. Purity was above 98% for every sorted population. PBMCs were separated immediately by Lymphoprep density gradient centrifugation and were stained directly, without being cultured. Samples were stained and sorted in pairs, with one healthy donor and one patient per experiment, so that batch effects were minimized. About this clone: Its antigen is unknown. No base quality values were provided; no much bigger clone lies one nucleotide off.

CDR1 SGDLS and CDR2 YYNGEE are derived from the germline V gene. The CDR3 starts with the cysteine, ends with the phenylalanine, and has 15 residues. Only the CDR3 region is kept as DNA, spanning 45 bases read in frame from base 1. V trim: 3 bases; J trim: 9 bases; unmatched bases: 9. Sequenced input: naive CD4+ T cells from blood. The meaning of the sample's cell subset or site label: true naive CD4+ T cells. The sequence was obtained from a man aged 30 to 39 in good health. The chain was built from TRBV9 and TRBJ2-1, with 10 middle bases fitting TRBD2. The CDR3 protein: CASSEGLAIVGEQFF. In nucleotides, the sequence is TGTGCCAGCAGCGAGGGACTAGCGATTGTGGGTGAGCAGTTCTTC.